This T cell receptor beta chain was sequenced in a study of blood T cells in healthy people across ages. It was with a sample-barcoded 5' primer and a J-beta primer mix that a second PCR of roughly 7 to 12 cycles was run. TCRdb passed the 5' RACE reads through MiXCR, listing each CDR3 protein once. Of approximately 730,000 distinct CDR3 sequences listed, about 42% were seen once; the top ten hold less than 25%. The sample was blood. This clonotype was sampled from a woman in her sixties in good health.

The CDR3 sequence: CSASPGRTLLNTEAFF. The DNA for the CDR3 is TGCAGTGCTAGTCCGGGACGGACTCTTCTGAACACTGAAGCTTTCTTT. The chain combines TRBV20-1 with TRBJ1-1; a weak D match, TRBD1 (5 bases). The CDR3 has 16 amino acids. Germline loops: CDR1 DFQATT, CDR2 SNEGSKA (reference sequence). The V gene lost 3 bases and the J gene lost 0 bases, with 17 bases spanning the gap.